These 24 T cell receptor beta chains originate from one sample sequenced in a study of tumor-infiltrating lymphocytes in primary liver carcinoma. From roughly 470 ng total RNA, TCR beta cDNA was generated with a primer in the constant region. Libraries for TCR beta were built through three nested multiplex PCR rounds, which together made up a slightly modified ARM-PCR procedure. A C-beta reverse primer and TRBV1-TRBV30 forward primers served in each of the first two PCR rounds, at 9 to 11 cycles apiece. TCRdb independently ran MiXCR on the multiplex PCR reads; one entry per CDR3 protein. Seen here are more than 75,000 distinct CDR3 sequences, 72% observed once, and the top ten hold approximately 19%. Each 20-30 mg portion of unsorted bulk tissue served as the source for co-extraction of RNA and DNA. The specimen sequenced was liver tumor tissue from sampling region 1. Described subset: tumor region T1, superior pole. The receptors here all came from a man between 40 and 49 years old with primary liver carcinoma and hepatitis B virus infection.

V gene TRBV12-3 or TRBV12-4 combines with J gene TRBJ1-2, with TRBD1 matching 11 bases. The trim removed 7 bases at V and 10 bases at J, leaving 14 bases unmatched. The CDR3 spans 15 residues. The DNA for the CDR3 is TGTGCCAGCAACCGGGGACAGGGGGAAGTGCATGACTACACCTTC. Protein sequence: CASNRGQGEVHDYTF.

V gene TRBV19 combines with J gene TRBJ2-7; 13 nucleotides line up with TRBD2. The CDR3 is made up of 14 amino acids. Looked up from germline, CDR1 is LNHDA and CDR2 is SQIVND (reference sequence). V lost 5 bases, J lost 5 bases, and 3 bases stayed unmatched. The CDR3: CASSGLAGAHEQYF. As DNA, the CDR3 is TGTGCCAGTAGTGGACTAGCGGGGGCCCACGAGCAGTACTTC.

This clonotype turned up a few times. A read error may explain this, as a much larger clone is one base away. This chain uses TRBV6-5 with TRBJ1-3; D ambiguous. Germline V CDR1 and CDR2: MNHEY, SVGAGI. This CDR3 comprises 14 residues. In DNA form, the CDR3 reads TGTGCCAGCAGCCTCAGCATAATGGGAAACATCATATATTTT. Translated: CASSLSIMGNIIYF.

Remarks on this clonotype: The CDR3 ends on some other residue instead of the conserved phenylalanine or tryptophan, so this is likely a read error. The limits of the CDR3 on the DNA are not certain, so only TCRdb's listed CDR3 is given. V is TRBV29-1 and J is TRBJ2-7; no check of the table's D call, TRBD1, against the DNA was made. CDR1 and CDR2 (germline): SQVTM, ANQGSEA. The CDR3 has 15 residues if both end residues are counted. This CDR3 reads CSVEEEGQGVYEQCS.

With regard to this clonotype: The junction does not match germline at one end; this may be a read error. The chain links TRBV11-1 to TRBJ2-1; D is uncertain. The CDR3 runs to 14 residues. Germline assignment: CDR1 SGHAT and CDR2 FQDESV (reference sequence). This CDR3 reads CASSLYGICNEQFF. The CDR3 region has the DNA TGTGCCAGTAGCTTATATGGGATTTGCAATGAGCAGTTCTTC.

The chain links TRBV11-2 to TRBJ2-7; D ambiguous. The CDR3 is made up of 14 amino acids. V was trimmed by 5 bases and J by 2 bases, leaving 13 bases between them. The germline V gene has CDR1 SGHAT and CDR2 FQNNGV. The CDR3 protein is CASSIVLITYEQYF. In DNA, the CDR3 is TGTGCCAGCAGCATAGTACTCATCACCTACGAGCAGTACTTC.

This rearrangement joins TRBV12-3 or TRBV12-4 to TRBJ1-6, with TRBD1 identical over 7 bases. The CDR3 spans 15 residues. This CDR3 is CASSSTTGCNSPLHF. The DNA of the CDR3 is TGTGCTAGTAGTTCCACGACAGGGTGTAACTCACCCCTCCACTTT.

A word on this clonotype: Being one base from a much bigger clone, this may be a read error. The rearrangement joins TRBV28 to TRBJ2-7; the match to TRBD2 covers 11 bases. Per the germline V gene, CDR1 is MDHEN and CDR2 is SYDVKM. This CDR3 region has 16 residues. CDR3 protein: CTSSSSSGRAPYEQYF. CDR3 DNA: TGTACCAGCAGTTCAAGTAGCGGGAGGGCCCCCTACGAGCAGTACTTC.

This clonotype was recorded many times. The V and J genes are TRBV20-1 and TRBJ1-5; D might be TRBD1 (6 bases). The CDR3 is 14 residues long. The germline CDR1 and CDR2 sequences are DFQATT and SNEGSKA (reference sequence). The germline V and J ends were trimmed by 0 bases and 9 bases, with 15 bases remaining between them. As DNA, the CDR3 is TGCAGTGCTAGAGATGAGGGGGGTCTTGGGCCCCAGCATTTT. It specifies CSARDEGGLGPQHF.

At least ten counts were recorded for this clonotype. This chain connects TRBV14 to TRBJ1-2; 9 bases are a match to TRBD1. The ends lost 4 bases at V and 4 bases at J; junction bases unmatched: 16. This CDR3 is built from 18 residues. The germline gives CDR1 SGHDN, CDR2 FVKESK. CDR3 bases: TGTGCCAGCAGCCCTCCGGGACAGGGTTCCCAAACATCCTATGGCTACACCTTC. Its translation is CASSPPGQGSQTSYGYTF.

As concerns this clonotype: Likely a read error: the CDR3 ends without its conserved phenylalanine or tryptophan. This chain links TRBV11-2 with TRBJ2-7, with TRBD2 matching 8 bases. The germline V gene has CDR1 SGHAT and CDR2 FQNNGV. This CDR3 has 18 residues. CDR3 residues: CACSLSVGLAGGGYEQYI. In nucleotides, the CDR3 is TGTGCCTGCAGCTTATCCGTTGGACTAGCAGGAGGGGGGTACGAGCAGTACATC.

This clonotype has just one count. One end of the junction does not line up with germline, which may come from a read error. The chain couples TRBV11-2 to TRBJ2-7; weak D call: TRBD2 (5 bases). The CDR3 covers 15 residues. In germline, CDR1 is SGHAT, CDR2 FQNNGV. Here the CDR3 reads CASSLSVGVFYGQYF. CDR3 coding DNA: TGTGCCAGCAGCCTATCTGTGGGAGTATTCTACGGGCAGTACTTC.

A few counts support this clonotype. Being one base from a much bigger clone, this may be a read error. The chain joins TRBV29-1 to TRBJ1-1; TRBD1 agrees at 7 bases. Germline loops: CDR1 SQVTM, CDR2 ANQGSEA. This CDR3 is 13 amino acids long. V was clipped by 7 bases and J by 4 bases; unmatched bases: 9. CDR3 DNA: TGCAGCGCCAACAGGGGCATGATCACTGAAGCTTTCTTT. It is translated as CSANRGMITEAFF.

CDR3 sequence: CSVKYGHGTDTQYF. CDR3 nucleotide sequence: TGCAGCGTTAAATACGGACACGGGACAGATACGCAGTATTTT. The rearrangement links TRBV29-1 to TRBJ2-3; possibly TRBD1 for D (5 bases). Trimming stripped 5 bases from V and 3 bases from J, with 15 bases between. CDR1 is SQVTM, CDR2 ANQGSEA, per germline. The CDR3 contains 14 residues.

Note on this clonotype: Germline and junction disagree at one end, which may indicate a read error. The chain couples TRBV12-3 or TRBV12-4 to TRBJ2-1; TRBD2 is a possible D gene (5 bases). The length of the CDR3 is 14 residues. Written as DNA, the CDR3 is TGTACCAGCAGTCACTCTAGTGGGAGCGATGAGCAGTTCTTC. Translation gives CTSSHSSGSDEQFF.

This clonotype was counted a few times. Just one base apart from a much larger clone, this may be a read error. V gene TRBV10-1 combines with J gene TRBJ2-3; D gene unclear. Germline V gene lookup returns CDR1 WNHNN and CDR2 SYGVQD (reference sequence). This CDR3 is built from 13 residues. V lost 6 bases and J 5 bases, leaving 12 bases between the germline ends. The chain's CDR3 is CASSASRIDTQYF. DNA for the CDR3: TGCGCCAGCAGCGCCTCCCGCATAGATACGCAGTATTTT.

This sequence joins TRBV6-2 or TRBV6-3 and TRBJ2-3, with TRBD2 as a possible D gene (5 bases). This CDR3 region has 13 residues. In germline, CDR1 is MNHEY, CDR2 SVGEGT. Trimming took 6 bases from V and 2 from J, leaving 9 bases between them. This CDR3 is CASSLGNTDTQYF. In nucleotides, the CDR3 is TGTGCCAGCAGCCTCGGGAACACAGATACGCAGTATTTT.

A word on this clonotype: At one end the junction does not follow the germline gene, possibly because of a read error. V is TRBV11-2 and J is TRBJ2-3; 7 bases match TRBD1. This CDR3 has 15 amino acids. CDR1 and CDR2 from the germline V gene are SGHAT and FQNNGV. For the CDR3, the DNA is TGTGCCAGTAGCCAACCGAGAACAGGGACAGATTCGCAGTATTTT. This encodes CASSQPRTGTDSQYF.

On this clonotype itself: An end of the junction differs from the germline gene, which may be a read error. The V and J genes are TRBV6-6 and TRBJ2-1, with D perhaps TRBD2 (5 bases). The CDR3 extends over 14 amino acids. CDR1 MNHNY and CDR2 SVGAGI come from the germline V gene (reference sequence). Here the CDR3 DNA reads TGTGTCAGCAGTTACGGCAGGAGAGCGGTTGAGCAGTTCTTC. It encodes CVSSYGRRAVEQFF.

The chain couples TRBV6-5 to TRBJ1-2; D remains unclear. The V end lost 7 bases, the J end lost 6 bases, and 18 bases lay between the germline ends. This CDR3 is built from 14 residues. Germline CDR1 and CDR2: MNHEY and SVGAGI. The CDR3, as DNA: TGTGCCAGCATCAATAGCGGGGATATCGATGGCTACACCTTC. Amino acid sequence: CASINSGDIDGYTF.

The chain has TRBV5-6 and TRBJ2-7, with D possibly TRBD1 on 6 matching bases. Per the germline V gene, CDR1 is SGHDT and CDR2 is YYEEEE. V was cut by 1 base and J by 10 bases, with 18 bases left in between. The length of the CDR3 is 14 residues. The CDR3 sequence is CASSLRYQAGDQYF. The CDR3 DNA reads TGTGCCAGCAGCTTGAGGTACCAAGCAGGGGATCAGTACTTC.

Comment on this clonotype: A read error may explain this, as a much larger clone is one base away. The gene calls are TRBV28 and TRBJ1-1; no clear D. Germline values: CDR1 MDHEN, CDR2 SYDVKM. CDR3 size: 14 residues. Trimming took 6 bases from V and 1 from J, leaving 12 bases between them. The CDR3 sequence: CASSLLNRNTEAFF. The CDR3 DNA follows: TGTGCCAGCAGCCTACTTAACAGGAACACTGAAGCTTTCTTT.

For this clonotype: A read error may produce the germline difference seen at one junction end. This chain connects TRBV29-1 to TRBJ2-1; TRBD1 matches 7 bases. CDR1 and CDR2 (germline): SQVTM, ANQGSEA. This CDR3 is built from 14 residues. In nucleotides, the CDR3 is TGCAGCGTTGCGGGACAGAGCTCCTACAATGAGCACTTCTTC. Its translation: CSVAGQSSYNEHFF.

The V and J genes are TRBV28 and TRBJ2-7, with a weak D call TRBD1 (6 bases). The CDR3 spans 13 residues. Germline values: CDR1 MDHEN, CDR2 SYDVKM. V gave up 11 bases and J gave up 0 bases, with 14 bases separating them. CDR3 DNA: TGTGCCTGCACGACAGGAGGCTCCTACGAGCAGTACTTC. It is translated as CACTTGGSYEQYF.